Below are 28 T cell receptor beta chains sequenced from a single sample in a study of early T cells in non-severe SARS-CoV-2 infection. Using its own MiXCR run on the 5' RACE reads, TCRdb lists one record per CDR3 protein. The sample lists fewer than 55,000 distinct CDR3 sequences, about 5.7% occurring once. Sequenced here: whole blood, sampled at baseline. These receptors were taken from an adult who was a healthcare worker with PCR-confirmed SARS-CoV-2 infection or an uninfected control (not recorded which).

V gene TRBV12-3 or TRBV12-4 combines with J gene TRBJ1-1, with a tentative D call TRBD1 (5 bases). Trimming shortened V by 3 bases and J by 5 bases, and 13 bases separated the two germline ends. The CDR3 runs 14 residues. Here the CDR3 reads CASSLTQGRTEAFF. In nucleotides, the CDR3 is TGTGCCAGCAGTTTGACTCAGGGAAGGACTGAAGCTTTCTTT.

This clonotype was detected ten times or more. CDR3 bases: TGTGCCAGCTCCGCGATGGCTTACGAGAATTACGAGCAGTACTTC. This encodes CASSAMAYENYEQYF. The chain links TRBV6-2 or TRBV6-3 to TRBJ2-7; D gene ambiguous. The germline V and J ends were trimmed by 8 bases and 4 bases, with 21 bases remaining between them. Germline values: CDR1 MNHEY, CDR2 SVGEGT. The CDR3 totals 15 residues.

The chain joins TRBV28 to TRBJ2-3; 12 bases match TRBD2. The V segment lost 3 bases and the J segment 5 bases; nucleotides outside the gene matches: 3. CDR1 and CDR2 (germline): MDHEN, SYDVKM. The CDR3 is made up of 15 amino acids. The CDR3 DNA reads as TGTGCCAGCAGTTTGACTAGCGGGAGTCAAGATACGCAGTATTTT. Protein product: CASSLTSGSQDTQYF.

This clonotype was counted many times. The chain couples TRBV10-2 to TRBJ2-7; the D gene is possibly TRBD2 (6 bases). This CDR3 is built from 14 residues. V lost 10 bases to trimming and J lost 5 bases, with 21 bases between them. Germline-derived CDR1 and CDR2 are WSHSY and SAAADI. CDR3 sequence reads: CATHRGSAIDEQYF. The CDR3 DNA sequence: TGCGCCACCCACCGGGGGTCTGCAATAGACGAGCAGTACTTC.

This clonotype was seen ten or more times. The chain joins TRBV10-2 to TRBJ2-7; TRBD2 might be the D (5 bases). CDR1 WSHSY and CDR2 SAAADI come from the germline V gene. With 2 bases removed from V and 10 bases from J, the gap between germline ends came to 12 bases. The CDR3 runs to 12 residues. CDR3 DNA sequence: TGCGCCAGCAGTGAGCTTGAGGGAAAACAGTACTTC. Translating it yields CASSELEGKQYF.

This clonotype was counted a few times. This chain uses TRBV5-4 with TRBJ2-5; 13 nucleotides match TRBD2. The CDR3 spans 18 residues. CDR1 SGHNT and CDR2 YYREEE come from the germline V gene (reference sequence). The V segment lost 1 base and the J segment 5 bases; nucleotides outside the gene matches: 11. In nucleotides, the CDR3 is TGTGCCAGCAGCTTGAGACTAGCGGGGGGCTCGCGGAGGGAGACCCAGTACTTC. Amino acid sequence: CASSLRLAGGSRRETQYF.

The chain recombines TRBV11-2 with TRBJ2-1; 9 bases align to TRBD2. CDR1 is SGHAT, CDR2 FQNNGV, per germline. J was trimmed by 0 bases and V by 8 bases; bases with no gene match: 2. This CDR3 spans 14 amino acids. DNA of the CDR3: TGTGCCAGCTGTAGCGGGAGCTCCTACAATGAGCAGTTCTTC. Translation: CASCSGSSYNEQFF. The whole variable domain, remainder taken from reference TRBV11-2 and TRBJ2-1, is EAGVAQSPRYKIIEKRQSVAFWCNPISGHATLYWYQQILGQGPKLLIQFQNNGVVDDSQLPKDRFSAERLKGVDSTLKIQPAKLEDSAVYLCASCSGSSYNEQFFGPGTRLTVL.

The CDR3 bases are TGTGCCAGCAGCTTGCCCGACAGGCCCACTGAAGCTTTCTTT. Translation gives CASSLPDRPTEAFF. The chain links TRBV5-4 to TRBJ1-1; D is perhaps TRBD1 (6 bases). Germline loops: CDR1 SGHNT, CDR2 YYREEE (reference sequence). Trimming cost V 1 base and J 4 bases, with 11 bases left between them. The CDR3 is made up of 14 amino acids.

This clonotype has at least ten counts. The chain employs TRBV5-1 and TRBJ1-1; D remains ambiguous. This CDR3 region has 13 residues. Trimming pared 5 bases from V and 3 bases from J, leaving 11 bases between. The V gene's germline CDR1 is SGHRS and CDR2 YFSETQ. This CDR3 reads CASRPGRDTEAFF. CDR3 bases: TGCGCCAGCAGGCCTGGGAGAGACACTGAAGCTTTCTTT.

This clonotype was counted many times. The V and J genes are TRBV3-2 and TRBJ2-1. TRBV3-2 is a pseudogene locus. The CDR3 length is 16 residues. The CDR3 spells CASSPYREISYNEQFF. The CDR3 region has the DNA TGTGCCAGCAGCCCCTATCGAGAGATATCCTACAATGAGCAGTTCTTC.

This clonotype came up a few times. This sequence joins TRBV25-1 and TRBJ2-4; maybe TRBD2 (6 bases). Germline V CDR1 and CDR2: MGHDK, SYGVNS. The CDR3 contains 15 residues. Trimming removed 8 bases at V and 0 bases at J, with 14 bases between. The CDR3 region has the DNA TGTGCCAGCCTTACTAGCAGACGAGCCAAAAACATTCAGTACTTC. Residues: CASLTSRRAKNIQYF.

This clonotype has a count of ten or more. J is TRBJ2-5 and V is TRBV20-1, with TRBD2 matching over 9 bases. The CDR3 length is 16 residues. Germline CDR1 reads DFQATT; CDR2 reads SNEGSKA (reference sequence). V trimming: 3 bases; J trimming: 4 bases; junction bases outside the gene matches: 12. CDR3 region: CSASLLAGGPGETQYF. Here the CDR3 DNA reads TGCAGTGCTAGCCTTCTCGCGGGGGGGCCAGGAGAGACCCAGTACTTC.

Turning to this clonotype: Possible read error: a much larger clone is one base away. The CDR3: CASSPSSGIDTQYF. DNA for the CDR3: TGTGCCAGCAGCCCCTCTAGCGGCATAGATACGCAGTATTTT. V is TRBV7-2 and J is TRBJ2-3; 7 positions match TRBD2. The ends lost 5 bases at V and 5 bases at J; junction bases unmatched: 7. Per the germline V gene, CDR1 is SGHTA and CDR2 is FQGNSA. The CDR3 sequence is 14 residues long.

In its sample, this clonotype was seen many times. The chain is built from TRBV7-3 and TRBJ2-7; a weak D match, TRBD2 (6 bases). This CDR3 is built from 14 residues. CDR1 is SGHTA and CDR2 is FQGTGA in the germline V gene. V lost 1 base, J lost 6 bases, and 13 bases lay in between. CDR3 sequence reads: CASSLSPGVGEQYF. In DNA, the CDR3 is TGTGCCAGCAGCTTAAGCCCGGGAGTCGGCGAGCAGTACTTC.

V usage is TRBV7-9 and J usage is TRBJ2-3, with 10 positions matching TRBD2. Trimming took 0 bases from V and 5 from J; bases not matched to a gene: 11. Germline CDR1 SEHNR, CDR2 FQNEAQ (reference sequence). This CDR3 has 18 amino acids. Here the CDR3 DNA reads TGTGCCAGCAGCTTAGCTCGTCCAGCGGGAGGGCCGAGAGATACGCAGTATTTT. Its translation is CASSLARPAGGPRDTQYF.

The sample holds many counts of this clonotype. The V call is TRBV5-4, the J call TRBJ2-1; TRBD2 matches 13 bases. Losses at the gene ends were 3 bases for V and 3 bases for J; bases not matched to a gene: 3. There are 16 residues in the CDR3. Germline V gene sequence: CDR1 SGHNT, CDR2 YYREEE (reference sequence). The CDR3 region is CASSSRTSGSYNEQFF. CDR3 in DNA: TGTGCCAGCAGCTCCCGGACTAGCGGGAGCTACAATGAGCAGTTCTTC. The full variable domain, rest sourced from reference TRBV5-4 and TRBJ2-1, is ETGVTQSPTHLIKTRGQQVTLRCSSQSGHNTVSWYQQALGQGPQFIFQYYREEENGRGNFPPRFSGLQFPNYSSELNVNALELDDSALYLCASSSRTSGSYNEQFFGPGTRLTVL.

This clonotype was found many times. V gene TRBV6-1 combines with J gene TRBJ2-1; 7 nucleotides agree with TRBD2. In germline, CDR1 is MNHNS, CDR2 SASEGT. The V and J ends lost 10 bases and 6 bases, in that order; junction bases with no gene match: 12. The CDR3 spans 14 residues. Here the CDR3 DNA reads TGTGCCACCGTCCTAAGCGGGGCTAGCAATGAGCAGTTCTTC. Its translation: CATVLSGASNEQFF.

The chain couples TRBV20-1 to TRBJ2-3; 11 bases line up with TRBD2. The germline V gene encodes CDR1 DFQATT and CDR2 SNEGSKA (reference sequence). This CDR3 region has 13 residues. After removal of 6 bases from V and 10 bases from J, the junction contained 9 bases not matched to a gene. CDR3 residues: CSAHSGRATAQYF. The CDR3 region has the DNA TGCAGTGCCCATAGCGGGAGGGCCACAGCGCAGTATTTT.

This clonotype was picked up a small number of times. The chain employs TRBV28 and TRBJ2-7, with a weak D call TRBD2 (6 bases). V was trimmed by 10 bases and J by 1 base, leaving 11 bases between them. The germline CDR1 and CDR2 sequences are MDHEN and SYDVKM. The CDR3 has 12 amino acids. The CDR3 protein is CATLGTSYEQYF. In nucleotides, the CDR3 is TGTGCCACCCTCGGGACTTCCTACGAGCAGTACTTC.

The chain recombines TRBV6-5 with TRBJ2-3, with 10 bases identical to TRBD2. The CDR3 has 15 amino acids. Germline CDR1 MNHEY, CDR2 SVGAGI. The V segment lost 6 bases and the J segment 2 bases; nucleotides outside the gene matches: 5. The CDR3 loop reads CASRERGGPTDTQYF. As DNA, the CDR3 is TGTGCCAGCAGAGAGCGGGGGGGCCCCACAGATACGCAGTATTTT.

The rearrangement uses TRBV4-1 and TRBJ2-1; no firm D call. V lost 1 base, J lost 10 bases, and 14 bases lay in between. There are 14 residues in the CDR3. The germline V gene has CDR1 MGHRA and CDR2 YSYEKL. CDR3 loop: CASSQVGPAGEQFF. The CDR3 DNA is TGCGCCAGCAGCCAAGTCGGCCCGGCTGGAGAGCAGTTCTTC.

This clonotype has just a few counts. The gene calls are TRBV7-2 and TRBJ2-1; tentatively, D is TRBD2 (5 bases). The V gene's germline CDR1 is SGHTA and CDR2 FQGNSA. CDR3 length equals 12 residues. The V gene lost 1 base and the J gene lost 9 bases, with 7 bases spanning the gap. CDR3 loop: CASSLVEVEQFF. CDR3 DNA: TGTGCCAGCAGCTTAGTGGAGGTTGAGCAGTTCTTC.

A word on this clonotype: A read error is likely, as this CDR3 ends without the conserved phenylalanine or tryptophan. The V call is TRBV27, the J call TRBJ2-3; D not certain. CDR3 length: 15 residues. Germline V gene sequence: CDR1 MNHEY, CDR2 SMNVEV (reference sequence). Between the trimmed V and J ends, which lost 10 bases and 6 bases, there was a span of 23 bases. CDR3 DNA: TGTGCCACCCAGAAGCCCGGCGCTCCAAAGGATACGCAGTATTAT. It codes for CATQKPGAPKDTQYY.

This clonotype was seen many times. This sequence joins TRBV20-1 and TRBJ2-4; D is possibly TRBD2 (6 bases). V lost 2 bases to trimming and J lost 0 bases, with 20 bases between them. In germline, CDR1 is DFQATT, CDR2 SNEGSKA (reference sequence). The CDR3 has 18 residues. CDR3 in amino acids: CSARSRTTDLLAKNIQYF. CDR3 coding DNA: TGCAGTGCTAGATCCAGGACTACAGACTTACTAGCCAAAAACATTCAGTACTTC.

This clonotype has at least ten counts. The V gene is TRBV7-9, the J gene TRBJ2-6; D not certain. Germline CDR1 reads SEHNR; CDR2 reads FQNEAQ (reference sequence). V gave up 1 base and J gave up 0 bases, with 4 bases separating them. The CDR3 contains 15 residues. The CDR3 region has the DNA TGTGCCAGCAGCTTAGAGGTCTCTGGGGCCAACGTCCTGACTTTC. This translates into CASSLEVSGANVLTF.

CDR3 bases: TGTGCCAGCAGCCTTAGGGGTAGCTCCTACAATGAGCAGTTCTTC. It codes for CASSLRGSSYNEQFF. V is TRBV11-3 and J is TRBJ2-1, with D possibly being TRBD1 (5 bases). The germline gives CDR1 SGHNT, CDR2 YENEEA. The ends were cut back, 5 bases at V and 0 bases at J, with 11 bases in the middle. This CDR3 is built from 15 residues.

The chain has TRBV7-3 and TRBJ2-1; weak D call: TRBD1 (5 bases). CDR3 length: 13 residues. Trimming took off 2 bases at V and 10 bases at J, with 12 bases between the two ends. Germline V CDR1 and CDR2: SGHTA, FQGTGA. DNA for the CDR3: TGTGCCAGCAGCTTAGGGTCAGGGCTGGAGCAGTTCTTC. This translates into CASSLGSGLEQFF.

This clonotype was seen a few times. The chain links TRBV4-3 to TRBJ2-7, with unresolved D. This CDR3 is 14 amino acids long. Trimming left V 1 base short and J 2 bases short, with 9 bases between. The V gene's germline CDR1 is LGHNA and CDR2 YSLEER. CDR3 coding DNA: TGCGCCAGCAGCCAAGGAAACGGTCCCTACGAGCAGTACTTC. Its translation is CASSQGNGPYEQYF.